The sequence of this T cell receptor (beta chain) was determined in a study of OX40 agonist ivuxolimab in advanced cancers. Study context: Partial responses were recorded for three patients, including one with hepatocellular carcinoma and two with cutaneous melanoma.

This clone was detected a few times. Trimming stripped 4 bases from V and 8 bases from J, with 14 bases between. The CDR3 consists of 13 residues. Germline V gives CDR1 MNHEY, CDR2 SMNVEV (reference sequence). The method was immunoSEQ multiplex PCR; TCRdb's version includes in-frame clones alone and lacks a portion of them. Of roughly 71,000 clones in the sample, approximately 91% were seen once. Sample: CD4+ or CD8+ T cells sorted from blood, taken in a trial of the OX40 agonist ivuxolimab. The sequence came from an adult with an advanced solid tumor such as melanoma, head and neck, liver or kidney cancer. The chain carries TRBV27 and TRBJ1-2; D remains unclear. The CDR3, as DNA: TGTGCCAGCAGTTCAGCCGAGGGATGGGGCTACACCTTC. Amino acids: CASSSAEGWGYTF.